This T cell receptor beta chain is from a study of cytomegalovirus exposure and HLA in healthy donors. The PCR used 60 Vbeta and 13 Jbeta primers. In the original processing: Unique TCR beta chains numbered roughly 80 million in a later analysis, with around 12 million shared. Clones were sequenced by immunoSEQ multiplex PCR, and TCRdb holds only the in-frame ones, with some missing. V and J calls and clone size are given by that table; D and trimming were obtained from the DNA. The sample carries about 110,000 clones, about three quarters recorded once. V was pared by 2 bases and J by 5 bases, with 15 bases between. CDR3 length: 15 amino acids. The germline gives CDR1 MDHEN, CDR2 SYDVKM.

Sequenced material: PBMCs. The chain links TRBV28 to TRBJ2-5; maybe TRBD1 (7 bases). This receptor was taken from a boy aged 5-17 years in good health and CMV-seronegative. The CDR3: CASSLRGRGRETQYF. CDR3 sequence (DNA): TGTGCCAGCAGTTTAAGGGGGCGGGGACGGGAGACCCAGTACTTC.